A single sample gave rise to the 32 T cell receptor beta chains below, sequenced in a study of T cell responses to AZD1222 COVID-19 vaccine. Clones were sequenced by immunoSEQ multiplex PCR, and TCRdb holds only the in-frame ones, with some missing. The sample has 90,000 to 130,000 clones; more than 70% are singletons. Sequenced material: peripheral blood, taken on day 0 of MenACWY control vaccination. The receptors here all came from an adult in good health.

In nucleotides, the CDR3 is TGTGCTAGTGGTTTGTTCCCATCCGGGACAGGGGGCTATGAGCAGTTCTTC. Translating it yields CASGLFPSGTGGYEQFF. This chain connects TRBV12-5 to TRBJ2-1, with TRBD1 matching over 12 bases. The germline V gene encodes CDR1 LGHNT and CDR2 FRNRAP. The CDR3 length is 17 residues. The V and J ends lost 2 bases and 8 bases, in that order; junction bases with no gene match: 10.

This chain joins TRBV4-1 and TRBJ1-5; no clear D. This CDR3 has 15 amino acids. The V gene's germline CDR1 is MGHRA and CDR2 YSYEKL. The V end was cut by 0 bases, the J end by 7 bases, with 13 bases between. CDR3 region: CASSQDSRERQPQHF. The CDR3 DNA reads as TGCGCCAGCAGCCAAGATAGCCGGGAGCGACAGCCCCAGCATTTT.

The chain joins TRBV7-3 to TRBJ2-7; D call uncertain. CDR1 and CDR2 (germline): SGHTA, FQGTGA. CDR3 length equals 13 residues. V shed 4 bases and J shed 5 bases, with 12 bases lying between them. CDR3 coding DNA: TGTGCCAGCAGCTCCAGACCTGGGGACGAGCAGTACTTC. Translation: CASSSRPGDEQYF.

The CDR3 sequence is CASSRDRDGNTIYF. The CDR3 DNA sequence: TGTGCCAGCAGCCGGGACAGGGATGGAAACACCATATATTTT. The V gene is TRBV6-5, the J gene TRBJ1-3; 9 bases map to TRBD1. Germline V gene data show CDR1 as MNHEY and CDR2 as SVGAGI. Trimming took 6 bases from V and 3 from J; bases not matched to a gene: 3. CDR3 length: 14 residues.

CDR3 sequence: CASSQWGPLNSPLHF. The CDR3 coding sequence is TGCGCCAGCAGCCAGTGGGGACCACTAAATTCACCCCTCCACTTT. The V gene is TRBV4-1, the J gene TRBJ1-6, with TRBD1 as a possible D gene (5 bases). Trimming cost V 3 bases and J 7 bases, with 13 bases left between them. CDR3 length: 15 amino acids. Germline V gives CDR1 MGHRA, CDR2 YSYEKL.

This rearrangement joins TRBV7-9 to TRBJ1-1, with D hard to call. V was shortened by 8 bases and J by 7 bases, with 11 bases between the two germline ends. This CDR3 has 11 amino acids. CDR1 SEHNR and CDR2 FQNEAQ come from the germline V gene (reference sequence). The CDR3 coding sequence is TGTGCCAGCCGCGTCGGCAATGAAGCTTTCTTT. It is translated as CASRVGNEAFF.

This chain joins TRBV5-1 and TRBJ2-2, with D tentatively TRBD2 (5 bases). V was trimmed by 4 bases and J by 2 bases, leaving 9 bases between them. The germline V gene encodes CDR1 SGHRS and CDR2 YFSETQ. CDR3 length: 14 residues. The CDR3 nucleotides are TGCGCCAGCAGCGCCGGACTCAACACCGGGGAGCTGTTTTTT. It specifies CASSAGLNTGELFF.

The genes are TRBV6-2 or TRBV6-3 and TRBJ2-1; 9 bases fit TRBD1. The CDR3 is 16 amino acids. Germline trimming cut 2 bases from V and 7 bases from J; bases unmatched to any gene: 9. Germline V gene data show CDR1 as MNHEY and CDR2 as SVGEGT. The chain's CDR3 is CASSYLPGQGRNEQFF. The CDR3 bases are TGTGCCAGCAGTTACCTTCCGGGACAGGGAAGGAATGAGCAGTTCTTC.

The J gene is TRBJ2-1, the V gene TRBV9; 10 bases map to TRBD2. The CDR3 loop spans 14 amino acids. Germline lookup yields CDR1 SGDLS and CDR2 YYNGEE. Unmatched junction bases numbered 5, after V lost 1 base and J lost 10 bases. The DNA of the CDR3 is TGTGCCAGCAGCGTAAGCGGGGGGGCTGAAGAGCAGTTCTTC. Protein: CASSVSGGAEEQFF.

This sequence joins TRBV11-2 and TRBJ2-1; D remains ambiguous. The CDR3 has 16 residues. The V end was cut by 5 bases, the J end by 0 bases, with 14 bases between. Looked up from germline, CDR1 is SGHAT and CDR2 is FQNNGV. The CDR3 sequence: CASSPRGQSSYNEQFF. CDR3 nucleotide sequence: TGTGCCAGCAGCCCCAGAGGCCAAAGCTCCTACAATGAGCAGTTCTTC.

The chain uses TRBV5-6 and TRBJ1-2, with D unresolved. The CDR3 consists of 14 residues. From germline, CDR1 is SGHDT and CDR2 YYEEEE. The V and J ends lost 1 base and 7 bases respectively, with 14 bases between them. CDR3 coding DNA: TGTGCCAGCAGCTTGTTACGAGCGGCGACTGGCTACACCTTC. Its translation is CASSLLRAATGYTF.

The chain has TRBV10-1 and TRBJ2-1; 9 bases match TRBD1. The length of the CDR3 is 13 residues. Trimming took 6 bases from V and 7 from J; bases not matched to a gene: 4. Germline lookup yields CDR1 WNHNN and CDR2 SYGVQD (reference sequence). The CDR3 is CASSKTGGNEQFF. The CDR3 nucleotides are TGCGCCAGCAGCAAGACAGGGGGGAATGAGCAGTTCTTC.

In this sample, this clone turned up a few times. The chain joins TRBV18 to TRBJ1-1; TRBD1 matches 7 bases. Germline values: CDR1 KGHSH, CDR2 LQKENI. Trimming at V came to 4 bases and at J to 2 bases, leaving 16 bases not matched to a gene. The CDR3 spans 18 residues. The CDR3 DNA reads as TGTGCCAGCTCACGGTTCGCCTCGCCGGGACAGTTAAACACTGAAGCTTTCTTT. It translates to CASSRFASPGQLNTEAFF.

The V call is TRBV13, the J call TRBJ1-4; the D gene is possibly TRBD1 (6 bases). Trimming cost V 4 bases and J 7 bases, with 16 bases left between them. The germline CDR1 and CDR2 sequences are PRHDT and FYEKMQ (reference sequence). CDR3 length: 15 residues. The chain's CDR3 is CASSSTGGGGEKLFF. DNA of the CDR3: TGTGCCAGCAGCTCCACTGGGGGCGGCGGTGAAAAACTGTTTTTT. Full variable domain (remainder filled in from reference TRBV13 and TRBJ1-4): AAGVIQSPRHLIKEKRETATLKCYPIPRHDTVYWYQQGPGQDPQFLISFYEKMQSDKGSIPDRFSAQQFSDYHSELNMSSLELGDSALYFCASSSTGGGGEKLFFGSGTQLSVL.

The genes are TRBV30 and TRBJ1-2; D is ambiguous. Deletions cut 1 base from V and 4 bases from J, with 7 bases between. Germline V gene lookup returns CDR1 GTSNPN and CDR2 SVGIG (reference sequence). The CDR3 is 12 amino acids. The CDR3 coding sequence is TGTGCCTGGAGTGGACGGACCTATGGCTACACCTTC. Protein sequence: CAWSGRTYGYTF. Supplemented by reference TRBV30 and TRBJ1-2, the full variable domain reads SQTIHQWPATLVQPVGSPLSLECTVEGTSNPNLYWYRQAAGRGLQLLFYSVGIGQISSEVPQNLSASRPQDRQFILSSKKLLLSDSGFYLCAWSGRTYGYTFGSGTRLTVV.

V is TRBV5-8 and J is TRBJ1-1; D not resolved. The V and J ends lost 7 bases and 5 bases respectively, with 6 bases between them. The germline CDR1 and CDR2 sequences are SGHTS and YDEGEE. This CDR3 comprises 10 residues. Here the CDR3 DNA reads TGTGCCAGCCGGAAGACTGAAGCTTTCTTT. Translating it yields CASRKTEAFF.

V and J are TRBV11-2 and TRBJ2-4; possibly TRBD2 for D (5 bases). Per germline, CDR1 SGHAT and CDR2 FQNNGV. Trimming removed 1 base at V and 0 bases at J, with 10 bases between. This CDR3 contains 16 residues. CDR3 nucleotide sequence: TGTGCCAGCAGCTTAGGGATGGAGGTAGCCAAAAACATTCAGTACTTC. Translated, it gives CASSLGMEVAKNIQYF.

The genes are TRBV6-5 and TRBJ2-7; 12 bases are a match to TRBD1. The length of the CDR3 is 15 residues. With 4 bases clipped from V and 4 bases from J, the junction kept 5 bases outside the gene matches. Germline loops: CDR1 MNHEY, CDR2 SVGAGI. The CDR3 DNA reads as TGTGCCAGCAGTTCCCCGGGACAGGGGGCGTACGAGCAGTACTTC. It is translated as CASSSPGQGAYEQYF.

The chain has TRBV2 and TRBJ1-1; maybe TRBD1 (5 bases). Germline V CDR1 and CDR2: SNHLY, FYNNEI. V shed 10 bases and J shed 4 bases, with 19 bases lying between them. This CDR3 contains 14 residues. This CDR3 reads CAIPNKGIITEAFF. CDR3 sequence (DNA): TGTGCCATCCCAAATAAGGGGATAATCACTGAAGCTTTCTTT.

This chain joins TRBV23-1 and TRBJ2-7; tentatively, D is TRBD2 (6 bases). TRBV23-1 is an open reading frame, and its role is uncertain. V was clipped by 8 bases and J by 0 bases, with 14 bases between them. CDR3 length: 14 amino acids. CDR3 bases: TGCGCCAGCCTGAGGGACGGGAGCTCCTACGAGCAGTACTTC. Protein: CASLRDGSSYEQYF.

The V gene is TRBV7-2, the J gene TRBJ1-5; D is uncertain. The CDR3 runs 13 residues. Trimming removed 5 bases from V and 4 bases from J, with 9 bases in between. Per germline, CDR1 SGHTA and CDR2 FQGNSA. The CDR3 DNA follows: TGTGCCAGCAGCCCTCATGCTAATCAGCCCCAGCATTTT. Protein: CASSPHANQPQHF.

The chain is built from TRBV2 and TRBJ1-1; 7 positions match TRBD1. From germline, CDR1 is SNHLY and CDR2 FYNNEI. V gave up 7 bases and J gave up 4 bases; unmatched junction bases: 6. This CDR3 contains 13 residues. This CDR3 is CASKGAGPTEAFF. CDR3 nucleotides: TGTGCCAGCAAGGGGGCCGGACCCACTGAAGCTTTCTTT. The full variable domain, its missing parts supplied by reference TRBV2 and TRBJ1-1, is EPEVTQTPSHQVTQMGQEVILRCVPISNHLYFYWYRQILGQKVEFLVSFYNNEISEKSEIFDDQFSVERPDGSNFTLKIRSTKLEDSAMYFCASKGAGPTEAFFGQGTRLTVV.

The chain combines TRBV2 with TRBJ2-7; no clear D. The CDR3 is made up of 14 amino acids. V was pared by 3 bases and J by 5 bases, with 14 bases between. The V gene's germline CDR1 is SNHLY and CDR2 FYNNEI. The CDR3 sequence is CASSDDSIRDEQYF. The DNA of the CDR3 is TGTGCCAGCAGTGACGACTCCATTAGGGACGAGCAGTACTTC.

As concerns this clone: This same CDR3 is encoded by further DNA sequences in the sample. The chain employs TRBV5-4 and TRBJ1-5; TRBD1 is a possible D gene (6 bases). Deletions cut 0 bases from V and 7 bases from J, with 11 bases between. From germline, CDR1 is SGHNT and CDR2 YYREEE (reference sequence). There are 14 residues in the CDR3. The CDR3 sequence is CASSLAGAGQPQHF. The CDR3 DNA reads TGTGCCAGCAGCTTGGCGGGGGCCGGACAGCCCCAGCATTTT. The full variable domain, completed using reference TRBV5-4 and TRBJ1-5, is ETGVTQSPTHLIKTRGQQVTLRCSSQSGHNTVSWYQQALGQGPQFIFQYYREEENGRGNFPPRFSGLQFPNYSSELNVNALELDDSALYLCASSLAGAGQPQHFGDGTRLSIL.

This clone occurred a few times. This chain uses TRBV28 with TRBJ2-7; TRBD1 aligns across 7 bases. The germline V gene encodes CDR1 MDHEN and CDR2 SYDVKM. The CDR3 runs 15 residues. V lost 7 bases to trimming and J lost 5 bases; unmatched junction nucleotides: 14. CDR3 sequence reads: CASKVRTGGTHEQYF. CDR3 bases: TGTGCCAGCAAGGTGAGGACAGGTGGGACGCACGAGCAGTACTTC.

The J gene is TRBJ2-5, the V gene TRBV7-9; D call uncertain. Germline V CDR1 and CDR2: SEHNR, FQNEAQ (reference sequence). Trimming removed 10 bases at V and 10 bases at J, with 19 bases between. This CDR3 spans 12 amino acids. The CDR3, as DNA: TGTGCCACCTCTGGGGTTCCGTTTTTCCAGTACTTC. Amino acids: CATSGVPFFQYF.

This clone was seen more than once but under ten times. CDR3 residues: CASSEWQGYGYTF. DNA for the CDR3: TGTGCCAGCAGTGAGTGGCAGGGCTATGGCTACACCTTC. The J gene is TRBJ1-2, the V gene TRBV2; possible D gene TRBD1, 5 bases. Germline V gene data show CDR1 as SNHLY and CDR2 as FYNNEI. The CDR3 is made up of 13 amino acids. The V end was cut by 3 bases, the J end by 4 bases, with 9 bases between.

The CDR3 protein is CASSAGTTEQYF. The CDR3 DNA reads as TGTGCCAGCAGCGCAGGGACAACCGAGCAGTACTTC. J is TRBJ2-7 and V is TRBV6-6, with D perhaps matching TRBD1 (6 bases). V gave up 6 bases and J gave up 6 bases, with 12 bases separating them. Germline-derived CDR1 and CDR2 are MNHNY and SVGAGI (reference sequence). The CDR3 extends over 12 amino acids.

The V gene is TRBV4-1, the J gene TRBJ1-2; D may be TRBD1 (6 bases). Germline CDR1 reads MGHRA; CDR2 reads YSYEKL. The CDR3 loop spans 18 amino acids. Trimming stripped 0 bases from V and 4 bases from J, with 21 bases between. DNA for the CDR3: TGCGCCAGCAGCCAAGAACGGTGGGGGCGGGGGAGGCTCTATGGCTACACCTTC. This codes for CASSQERWGRGRLYGYTF.

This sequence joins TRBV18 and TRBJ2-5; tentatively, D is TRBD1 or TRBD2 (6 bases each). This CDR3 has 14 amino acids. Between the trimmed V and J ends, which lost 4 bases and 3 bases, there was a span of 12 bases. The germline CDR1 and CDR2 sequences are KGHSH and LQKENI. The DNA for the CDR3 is TGTGCCAGCTCACTGAGGGGGGAAGAAGAGACCCAGTACTTC. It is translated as CASSLRGEEETQYF. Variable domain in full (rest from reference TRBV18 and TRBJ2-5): NAGVMQNPRHLVRRRGQEARLRCSPMKGHSHVYWYRQLPEEGLKFMVYLQKENIIDESGMPKERFSAEFPKEGPSILRIQQVVRGDSAAYFCASSLRGEEETQYFGPGTRLLVL.

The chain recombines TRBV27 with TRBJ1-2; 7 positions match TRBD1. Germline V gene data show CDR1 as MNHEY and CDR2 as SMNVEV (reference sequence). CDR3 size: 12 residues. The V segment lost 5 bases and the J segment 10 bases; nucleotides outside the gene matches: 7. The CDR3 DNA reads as TGTGCCAGCAGTCACGGGACAGAATACTACACCTTC. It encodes CASSHGTEYYTF.

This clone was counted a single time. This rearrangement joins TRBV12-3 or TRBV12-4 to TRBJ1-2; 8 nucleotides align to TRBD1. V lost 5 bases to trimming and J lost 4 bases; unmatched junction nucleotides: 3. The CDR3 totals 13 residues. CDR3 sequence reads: CASSKGTGYGYTF. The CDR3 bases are TGTGCCAGCAGTAAAGGGACAGGCTATGGCTACACCTTC.